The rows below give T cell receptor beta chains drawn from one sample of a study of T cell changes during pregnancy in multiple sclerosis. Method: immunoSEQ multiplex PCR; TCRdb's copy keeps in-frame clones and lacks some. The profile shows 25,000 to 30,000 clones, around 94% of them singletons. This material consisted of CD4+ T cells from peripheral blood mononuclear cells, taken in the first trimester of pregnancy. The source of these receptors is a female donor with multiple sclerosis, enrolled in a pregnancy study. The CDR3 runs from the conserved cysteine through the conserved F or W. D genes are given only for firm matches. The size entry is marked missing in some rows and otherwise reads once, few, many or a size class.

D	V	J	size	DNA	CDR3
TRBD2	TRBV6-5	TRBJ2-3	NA	TGTGCCAGCAGTTACCGGGGGGGGCTTAACACAGATACGCAGTATTTT	CASSYRGGLNTDTQYF
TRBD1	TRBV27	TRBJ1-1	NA	TGTGCCAGCAGGCCTGATCGAAGGGGGCGCGGTGAAGCTTTCTTT	CASRPDRRGRGEAFF
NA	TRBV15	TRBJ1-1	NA	TGTGCCACCAGCAGAGTCGTGAACACTGAAGCTTTCTTT	CATSRVVNTEAFF
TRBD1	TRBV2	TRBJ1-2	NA	TGTGCCAGCTACGACAGGGCTAACTATGGCTACACCTTC	CASYDRANYGYTF
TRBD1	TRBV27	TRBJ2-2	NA	TGTGCCAGCAGTACCCAGACAGGGGGGTACACCGGGGAGCTGTTTTTT	CASSTQTGGYTGELFF
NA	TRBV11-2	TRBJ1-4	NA	TGTGCCAGCAGCCCAGACTTCAATGAAAAACTGTTTTTT	CASSPDFNEKLFF
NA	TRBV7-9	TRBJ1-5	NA	TGTGCCAGCAGCCAAACAAGGGGGGGCGATCAGCCCCAGCATTTT	CASSQTRGGDQPQHF
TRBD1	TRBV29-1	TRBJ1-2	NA	TGCAGCGTTGAAGGGACAGGGGGCTACACCTTC	CSVEGTGGYTF
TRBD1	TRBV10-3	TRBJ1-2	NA	TGTGCCATCAGTGGGCCACTTGTGACAGGGGACTATGGCTACACCTTC	CAISGPLVTGDYGYTF
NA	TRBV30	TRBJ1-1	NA	TGTGCCTGGATTCGGGAGGTCACTGAAGCTTTCTTT	CAWIREVTEAFF
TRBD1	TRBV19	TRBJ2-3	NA	TGTGCCAGTAGTGATGGACAGGGGAGGACAGATACGCAGTATTTT	CASSDGQGRTDTQYF
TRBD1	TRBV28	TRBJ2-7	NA	TGTGCCAGCAGTGGACGGACAGGGAGCGAGCAGTACTTC	CASSGRTGSEQYF
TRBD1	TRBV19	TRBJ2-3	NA	TGTGCCAGCCGCCGGGACAGCAGCACAGATACGCAGTATTTT	CASRRDSSTDTQYF
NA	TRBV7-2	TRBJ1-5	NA	TGTGCCAGCAGCTCGCAGGGTAGGCAGCCCCAGCATTTT	CASSSQGRQPQHF
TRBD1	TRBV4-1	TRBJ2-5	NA	TGCGCCAGCAGCTCTTGGACAGGGACGAGAGAGACCCAGTACTTC	CASSSWTGTRETQYF
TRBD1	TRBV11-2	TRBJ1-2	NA	TGTGCCAGCAGCTCCCCCAGGAGGACAGGATTTGGCTACACCTTC	CASSSPRRTGFGYTF
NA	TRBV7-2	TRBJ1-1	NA	TGTGCCAGCAGCCCCGGACTAGGGACATCCTTCACTGAAGCTTTCTTT	CASSPGLGTSFTEAFF
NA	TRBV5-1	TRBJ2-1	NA	TGCGCCAGCAGCTCGACGGACACTTGGGCGCAGTTCTTC	CASSSTDTWAQFF
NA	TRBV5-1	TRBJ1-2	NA	TGCGCCAGCAGCCCCGGGAGCGGGTATGGCTACACCTTC	CASSPGSGYGYTF
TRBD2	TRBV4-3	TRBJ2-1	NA	TGCGCCAGCAGCTTACGACTAGCGGCATACTACAATGAGCAGTTCTTC	CASSLRLAAYYNEQFF
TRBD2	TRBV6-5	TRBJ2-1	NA	TGTGCCAGCAGTTTCGGGGGGTACAATGAGCAGTTCTTC	CASSFGGYNEQFF
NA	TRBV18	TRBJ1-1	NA	TGTGCCAGCTCACCCCCAACAAGAGGCACTGAAGCTTTCTTT	CASSPPTRGTEAFF
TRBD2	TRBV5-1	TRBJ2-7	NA	TGCGCCAGCAGCGCGGGGGGAGGGCTCACCTACGAGCAGTACTTC	CASSAGGGLTYEQYF
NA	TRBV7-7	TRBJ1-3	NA	TGTGCTAGCAGCCTGGGCCCGGGAAACACCATATATTTT	CASSLGPGNTIYF
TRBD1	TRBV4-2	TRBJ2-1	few	TGTGCCAGCAGCCATGACAGGGGCTCCTACAATGAGCAGTTCTTC	CASSHDRGSYNEQFF
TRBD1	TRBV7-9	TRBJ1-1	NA	TGTGCCAGCAGCTTAGGACAGGGGAACACTGAAGCTTTCTTT	CASSLGQGNTEAFF
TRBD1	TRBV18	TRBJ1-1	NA	TGTGCCAGCTCACTCCGGGACAGGGGTTCCCAGATCGAAGCTTTCTTT	CASSLRDRGSQIEAFF
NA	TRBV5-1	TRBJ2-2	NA	TGCGCCAGCAGTCTACAGGGTTGGGGGGAGCTGTTTTTT	CASSLQGWGELFF
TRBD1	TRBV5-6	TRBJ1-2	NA	TGTGCCAGCAGCTTGTTGGACAGGGGTTATGGCTACACCTTC	CASSLLDRGYGYTF
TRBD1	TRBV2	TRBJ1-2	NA	TGTGCCAGCAGTCCCGGGACAGGCATCTATGGCTACACCTTC	CASSPGTGIYGYTF
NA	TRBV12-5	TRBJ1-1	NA	TGTGCTAGTGGTTTCCGGGGGGCCACTGAAGCTTTCTTT	CASGFRGATEAFF
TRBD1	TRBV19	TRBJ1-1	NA	TGTGCCAGTAGTCCCCAGGGACAGTCGAACACTGAAGCTTTCTTT	CASSPQGQSNTEAFF
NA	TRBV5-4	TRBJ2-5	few	TGTGCCAGCAGCTTGGATCAGCGGAGGATTCTAGAGACCCAGTACTTC	CASSLDQRRILETQYF
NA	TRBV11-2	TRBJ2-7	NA	TGTGCCAGCAGCCAGAACGGGATGATATACGAGCAGTACTTC	CASSQNGMIYEQYF
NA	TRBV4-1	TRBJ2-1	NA	TGCGCCAGCAGCGCCCGACAAATTAAAACATCCTACAATGAGCAGTTCTTC	CASSARQIKTSYNEQFF
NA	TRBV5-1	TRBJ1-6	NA	TGCGCCAGCAGCCAGAGTCAGGGGAGCCAGCTTAATTCACCCCTCCACTTT	CASSQSQGSQLNSPLHF
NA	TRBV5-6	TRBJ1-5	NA	TGTGCCAGCAGCTTGAACAGGGCAAGCAATCAGCCCCAGCATTTT	CASSLNRASNQPQHF
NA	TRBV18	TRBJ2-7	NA	TGTGCCAGCTCAAGTCAGGCAGGGCTCCACGAGCAGTACTTC	CASSSQAGLHEQYF
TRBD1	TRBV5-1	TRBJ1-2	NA	TGCGCCAGCAGCCGAGGGGACAGGGGAAGCTATGGCTACACCTTC	CASSRGDRGSYGYTF
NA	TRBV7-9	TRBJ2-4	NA	TGTGCCAGCAGCCACCCGCCAACAGAGAGTGGCATTCAGTACTTC	CASSHPPTESGIQYF
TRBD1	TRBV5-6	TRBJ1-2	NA	TGTGCCACCATTACCCGGGACAGGGTCTCGGCTGGCTACACCTTC	CATITRDRVSAGYTF
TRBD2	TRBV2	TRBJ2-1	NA	TGTGCCAGCAGGAGAACTAGCGGGGTCCCCCTTCGAAATGAGCAGTTCTTC	CASRRTSGVPLRNEQFF
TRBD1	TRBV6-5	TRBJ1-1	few	TGTGCCAGCAGTCCCGGGACAGGGGTGGGCACTGAAGCTTTCTTT	CASSPGTGVGTEAFF
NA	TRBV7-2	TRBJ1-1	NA	TGTGCCAGCAGCTTAGAAGACAGAAAAGCTTTCTTT	CASSLEDRKAFF